Presented here are 21 T cell receptor beta chains from one specimen sequenced in a study of shared clonotypes between healthy human individuals. This table comes from immunoSEQ multiplex PCR, and its TCRdb copy is limited to in-frame clones, with some not included. The repertoire holds 450,000 to 650,000 clones, with roughly four fifths as singletons. The sequencing input was PBMCs. The receptors originated from a woman aged 40 to 50 in good health. Some clones in this sample may be carry-over from other donors' samples.

This clone was recorded once. The gene calls are TRBV9 and TRBJ2-1; D call uncertain. V gave up 0 bases and J gave up 0 bases, with 10 bases separating them. This CDR3 spans 16 amino acids. Germline CDR1 is SGDLS and CDR2 is YYNGEE. The CDR3 coding sequence is TGTGCCAGCAGCGTAGTGGGTACCGGCTCCTACAATGAGCAGTTCTTC. Protein sequence: CASSVVGTGSYNEQFF.

The genes are TRBV19 and TRBJ1-2; possible D gene TRBD1, 5 bases. V was trimmed by 6 bases and J by 4 bases, leaving 15 bases between them. The V gene's germline CDR1 is LNHDA and CDR2 SQIVND (reference sequence). This CDR3 has 14 amino acids. The CDR3 is CASSAQEDPYGYTF. The CDR3 coding sequence is TGTGCCAGTAGCGCACAGGAGGACCCCTATGGCTACACCTTC.

The J gene is TRBJ2-4, the V gene TRBV19; 8 bases line up with TRBD1. The CDR3 is 17 amino acids. Germline V CDR1 and CDR2: LNHDA, SQIVND (reference sequence). After removal of 5 bases from V and 8 bases from J, the junction contained 17 bases not matched to a gene. CDR3 residues: CASSGRGQGASSDIQYF. The CDR3 DNA is TGTGCCAGTAGTGGCCGGGGGCAGGGGGCTTCCTCGGACATTCAGTACTTC.

J is TRBJ1-5 and V is TRBV28; D is undetermined. Germline values: CDR1 MDHEN, CDR2 SYDVKM. V was pared by 8 bases and J by 2 bases, with 10 bases between. This CDR3 has 13 residues. As DNA, the CDR3 is TGTGCCAGCGAGGAGATCGGCAATCAGCCCCAGCATTTT. This translates into CASEEIGNQPQHF. Looking up the rest from reference TRBV28 and TRBJ1-5 gives the full variable domain: DVKVTQSSRYLVKRTGEKVFLECVQDMDHENMFWYRQDPGLGLRLIYFSYDVKMKEKGDIPEGYSVSREKKERFSLILESASTNQTSMYLCASEEIGNQPQHFGDGTRLSIL.

To note about this clone: One base away lies a much larger clone, so this may be a sequencing read error. V is TRBV7-9 and J is TRBJ1-1; D ambiguous. Trimming cost V 4 bases and J 0 bases, with 6 bases left between them. Per germline, CDR1 SEHNR and CDR2 FQNEAQ (reference sequence). This CDR3 has 13 residues. CDR3 nucleotides: TGTGCCAGCAGCTATATAATGAACACTGAAGCTTTCTTT. Protein: CASSYIMNTEAFF.

Regarding this clone: This likely came from a read error, as a far larger clone is one base away. At the DNA level, this CDR3 is encoded by other sequences in the same sample as well. V and J are TRBV30 and TRBJ1-2; D is uncertain. CDR3 length: 13 residues. Between the trimmed V and J ends, which lost 3 bases and 2 bases, there was a span of 10 bases. Germline values: CDR1 GTSNPN, CDR2 SVGIG (reference sequence). CDR3 loop: CAWSVLTNYGYTF. CDR3 nucleotide sequence: TGTGCCTGGAGCGTATTAACAAACTATGGCTACACCTTC. Drawing the rest from reference TRBV30 and TRBJ1-2, the complete variable domain is SQTIHQWPATLVQPVGSPLSLECTVEGTSNPNLYWYRQAAGRGLQLLFYSVGIGQISSEVPQNLSASRPQDRQFILSSKKLLLSDSGFYLCAWSVLTNYGYTFGSGTRLTVV.

J is TRBJ2-5 and V is TRBV19, with a possible D match to TRBD2 (5 bases). The V gene lost 7 bases and the J gene lost 5 bases, with 11 bases spanning the gap. There are 12 residues in the CDR3. Germline V CDR1 and CDR2: LNHDA, SQIVND (reference sequence). CDR3 region: CASTRGMETQYF. CDR3 bases: TGTGCCAGTACTAGAGGGATGGAGACCCAGTACTTC.

The chain links TRBV28 to TRBJ1-2; D might be TRBD1 (6 bases). Trimming shortened V by 6 bases and J by 5 bases, and 19 bases separated the two germline ends. Germline loops: CDR1 MDHEN, CDR2 SYDVKM. The CDR3 has 15 residues. CDR3 DNA sequence: TGTGCCAGCAGCAAATACAGGGCCCCCATATATGGCTACACCTTC. As protein: CASSKYRAPIYGYTF.

This clone has a handful of counts. The V call is TRBV5-1, the J call TRBJ2-1; D might be TRBD1 (6 bases). The CDR3 is 14 residues long. Germline CDR1 SGHRS, CDR2 YFSETQ. The V end lost 9 bases, the J end lost 5 bases, and 18 bases lay between the germline ends. CDR3 bases: TGCGCCATTCCCAACCGGGACACACACAATGAGCAGTTCTTC. Residues: CAIPNRDTHNEQFF.

V usage is TRBV7-2 and J usage is TRBJ1-1, with unresolved D. CDR1 SGHTA and CDR2 FQGNSA come from the germline V gene. The CDR3 loop spans 12 amino acids. Trimming shortened V by 5 bases and J by 0 bases, and 4 bases separated the two germline ends. In nucleotides, the CDR3 is TGTGCCAGCAGCCGTATGAACACTGAAGCTTTCTTT. Translated: CASSRMNTEAFF.

The CDR3 DNA follows: TGTGCCAGCAGCCCCAATGGGGGGGACGTCCAAGAGACCCAGTACTTC. Protein product: CASSPNGGDVQETQYF. The J gene is TRBJ2-5, the V gene TRBV7-7; 7 bases agree with TRBD2. The germline V gene encodes CDR1 SSHAT and CDR2 FNYEAQ (reference sequence). The CDR3 has 16 residues. The junction had 10 bases not matched to a gene; V was cut back by 5 bases and J by 1 base.

This chain links TRBV7-2 with TRBJ2-1, with D possibly TRBD2 on 6 matching bases. V lost 4 bases and J lost 6, with 16 bases in between. Germline V gives CDR1 SGHTA, CDR2 FQGNSA. The length of the CDR3 is 15 residues. CDR3 residues: CASSWRLVGGNEQFF. In DNA, the CDR3 is TGTGCCAGCAGCTGGCGACTAGTTGGGGGCAATGAGCAGTTCTTC.

The gene calls are TRBV5-1 and TRBJ2-2; D may be TRBD2 (6 bases). In germline, CDR1 is SGHRS, CDR2 YFSETQ. This CDR3 is 15 amino acids long. V dropped 7 bases and J dropped 4 bases, with 17 bases sitting between them. CDR3 nucleotide sequence: TGCGCCAGCCTTCCGGGACTTAGTGGCACCGGGGAGCTGTTTTTT. This codes for CASLPGLSGTGELFF.

This clone was found a few times. The chain employs TRBV19 and TRBJ1-1; perhaps TRBD1 as D (5 bases). V lost 2 bases, J lost 5 bases, and 12 bases lay in between. The CDR3 extends over 14 amino acids. CDR1 is LNHDA and CDR2 is SQIVND in the germline V gene (reference sequence). The CDR3 sequence: CASSISKGWTEAFF. CDR3 DNA: TGTGCCAGTAGTATATCCAAGGGGTGGACTGAAGCTTTCTTT.

The chain employs TRBV28 and TRBJ2-7; 7 nucleotides match TRBD1. Per germline, CDR1 MDHEN and CDR2 SYDVKM. The CDR3 is 16 amino acids. J was trimmed by 2 bases and V by 7 bases; bases with no gene match: 14. CDR3 bases: TGTGCCAGCAATGGGGTGGACAGGTCTGGGACCTACGAGCAGTACTTC. As protein: CASNGVDRSGTYEQYF.

The chain recombines TRBV10-1 with TRBJ2-7; 7 positions match TRBD1. Germline V lookup: CDR1 WNHNN, CDR2 SYGVQD (reference sequence). Losses at the gene ends were 10 bases for V and 3 bases for J; bases not matched to a gene: 0. This CDR3 region has 10 residues. The CDR3 sequence: CANRGYEQYF. Written as DNA, the CDR3 is TGCGCCAACAGGGGCTACGAGCAGTACTTC.

The genes are TRBV9 and TRBJ2-3, with 8 bases identical to TRBD2. Germline V gene lookup returns CDR1 SGDLS and CDR2 YYNGEE. V shed 3 bases and J 8 bases; nucleotides not matched to a gene: 8. The CDR3 contains 14 residues. The CDR3 sequence is CASSASGSLVTQYF. In DNA, the CDR3 is TGTGCCAGCAGCGCAAGCGGGAGCCTTGTTACGCAGTATTTT.

V is TRBV4-1 and J is TRBJ2-3, with TRBD2 matching 10 bases. J gave up 3 bases and V 0 bases, and 12 bases lay outside the gene matches. The CDR3 is made up of 19 amino acids. CDR1 and CDR2 from the germline V gene are MGHRA and YSYEKL. The CDR3 here is CASSQDKGLASLSTDTQYF. CDR3 sequence (DNA): TGCGCCAGCAGCCAAGACAAGGGACTAGCGTCTCTTAGTACAGATACGCAGTATTTT.

V gene TRBV7-2 combines with J gene TRBJ1-4, with D maybe TRBD1 (5 bases). The CDR3 consists of 15 residues. Germline values: CDR1 SGHTA, CDR2 FQGNSA. V was shortened by 5 bases and J by 4 bases, with 14 bases between the two germline ends. The CDR3 coding sequence is TGTGCCAGCAGCAGGGACGGCAGTCTTAATGAAAAACTGTTTTTT. Amino acid sequence: CASSRDGSLNEKLFF.

This clone was seen ten or more times. This chain links TRBV7-2 with TRBJ1-3, with 8 bases lining up with TRBD1. Germline loops: CDR1 SGHTA, CDR2 FQGNSA. The CDR3 extends over 15 amino acids. With V trimmed by 6 bases and J by 2 bases, 6 bases remained unmatched. This CDR3 is CASSFTTGAGNTIYF. As DNA, the CDR3 is TGTGCCAGCAGTTTTACGACAGGGGCTGGAAACACCATATATTTT. Full variable domain (missing parts from reference TRBV7-2 and TRBJ1-3): GAGVSQSPSNKVTEKGKDVELRCDPISGHTALYWYRQSLGQGLEFLIYFQGNSAPDKSGLPSDRFSAERTGGSVSTLTIQRTQQEDSAVYLCASSFTTGAGNTIYFGEGSWLTVV.

The CDR3 reads CASSELPGTEAFF. The DNA of the CDR3 is TGTGCCAGCAGTGAACTTCCGGGAACTGAAGCTTTCTTT. V is TRBV2 and J is TRBJ1-1; D not resolved. In germline, CDR1 is SNHLY, CDR2 FYNNEI. The CDR3 totals 13 residues. Trimming removed 2 bases from V and 5 bases from J, with 9 bases in between.